What follows describes a single TCR beta chain. Its target is not known. The sample originates from a study of T cell responses to AZD1222 COVID-19 vaccine. Study results and caveats: Spike was spanned by vaccine-associated CD4 TCRs, with dominance at 160-218 and 743-854. Clonal diversity was possibly underestimated, and white British individuals and females predominated among donors.

Profiling relied on immunoSEQ multiplex PCR, and the TCRdb table lists in-frame clones only, not all of them. The data show tens of thousands of clones, 65% to 90% seen once. Analyses pooled second doses at about 4 or about 12 weeks. The receptor's source is an adult who received the AZD1222 COVID-19 vaccine. This material consisted of peripheral blood, taken 28 days after the second AZD1222 dose.

The CDR3 is CASSPTLGDEQFF. The DNA for the CDR3 is TGTGCCAGCTCACCTACCCTAGGGGATGAGCAGTTCTTC. The rearrangement uses TRBV18 and TRBJ2-1, with D possibly being TRBD1 (5 bases). Germline V CDR1 and CDR2: KGHSH, LQKENI. V lost 3 bases and J 8 bases, leaving 11 bases between the germline ends. CDR3 length: 13 amino acids. Full variable domain (rest looked up from reference TRBV18 and TRBJ2-1): NAGVMQNPRHLVRRRGQEARLRCSPMKGHSHVYWYRQLPEEGLKFMVYLQKENIIDESGMPKERFSAEFPKEGPSILRIQQVVRGDSAAYFCASSPTLGDEQFFGPGTRLTVL.